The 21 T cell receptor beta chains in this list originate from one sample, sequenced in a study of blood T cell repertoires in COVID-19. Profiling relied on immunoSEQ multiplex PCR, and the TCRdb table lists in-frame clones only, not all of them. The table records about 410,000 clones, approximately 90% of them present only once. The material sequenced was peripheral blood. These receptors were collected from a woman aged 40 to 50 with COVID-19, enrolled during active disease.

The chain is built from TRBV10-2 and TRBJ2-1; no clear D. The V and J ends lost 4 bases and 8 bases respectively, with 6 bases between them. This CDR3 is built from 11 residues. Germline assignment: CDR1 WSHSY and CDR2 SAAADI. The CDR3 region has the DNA TGCGCCAGCAGTGGGAGCGATGAGCAGTTCTTC. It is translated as CASSGSDEQFF.

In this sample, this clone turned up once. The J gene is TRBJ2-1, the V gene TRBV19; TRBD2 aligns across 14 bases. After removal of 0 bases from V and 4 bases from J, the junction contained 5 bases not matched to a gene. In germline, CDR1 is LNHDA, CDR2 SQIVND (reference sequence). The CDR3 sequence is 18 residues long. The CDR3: CASSIERTSGRSYNEQFF. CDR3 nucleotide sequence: TGTGCCAGTAGTATAGAACGGACTAGCGGGAGGTCTTACAATGAGCAGTTCTTC.

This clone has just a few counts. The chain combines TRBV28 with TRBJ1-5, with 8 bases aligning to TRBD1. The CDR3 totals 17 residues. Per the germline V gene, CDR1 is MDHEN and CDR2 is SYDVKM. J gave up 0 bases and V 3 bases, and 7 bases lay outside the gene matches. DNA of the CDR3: TGTGCCAGCAGTTTCTTGGCGACAGGGGCTAGCAATCAGCCCCAGCATTTT. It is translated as CASSFLATGASNQPQHF. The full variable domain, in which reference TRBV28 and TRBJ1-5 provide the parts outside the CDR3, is DVKVTQSSRYLVKRTGEKVFLECVQDMDHENMFWYRQDPGLGLRLIYFSYDVKMKEKGDIPEGYSVSREKKERFSLILESASTNQTSMYLCASSFLATGASNQPQHFGDGTRLSIL.

The CDR3 DNA reads as TGTGCCAGCAGGGGCGGCGGAGGAGAGACCCAGTACTTC. Translation: CASRGGGGETQYF. The chain links TRBV6-6 to TRBJ2-5; a possible D gene is TRBD2 (5 bases). V was clipped by 6 bases and J by 4 bases, with 12 bases between them. The CDR3 length is 13 residues. The germline CDR1 and CDR2 sequences are MNHNY and SVGAGI (reference sequence).

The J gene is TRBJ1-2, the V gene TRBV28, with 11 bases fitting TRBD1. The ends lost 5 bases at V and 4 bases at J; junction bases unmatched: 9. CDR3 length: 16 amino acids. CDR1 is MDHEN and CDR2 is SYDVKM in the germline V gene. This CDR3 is CASSLTGQGAGYGYTF. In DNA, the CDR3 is TGTGCCAGCAGTCTCACTGGACAGGGGGCAGGCTATGGCTACACCTTC.

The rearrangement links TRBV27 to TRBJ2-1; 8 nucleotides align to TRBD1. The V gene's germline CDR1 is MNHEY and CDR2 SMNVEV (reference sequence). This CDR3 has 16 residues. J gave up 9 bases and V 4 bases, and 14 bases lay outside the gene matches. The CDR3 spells CASSSGQGALGGEQFF. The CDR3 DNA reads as TGTGCCAGCAGTTCCGGACAGGGCGCCCTGGGTGGTGAGCAGTTCTTC.

CDR3 in amino acids: CASSSARQGFGYTF. The CDR3 nucleotides read TGTGCCAGCAGTTCGGCTAGACAGGGGTTTGGCTACACCTTC. This sequence joins TRBV28 and TRBJ1-2; 8 nucleotides align to TRBD1. The CDR3 contains 14 residues. Germline V gives CDR1 MDHEN, CDR2 SYDVKM. V gave up 4 bases and J gave up 7 bases; unmatched junction bases: 8.

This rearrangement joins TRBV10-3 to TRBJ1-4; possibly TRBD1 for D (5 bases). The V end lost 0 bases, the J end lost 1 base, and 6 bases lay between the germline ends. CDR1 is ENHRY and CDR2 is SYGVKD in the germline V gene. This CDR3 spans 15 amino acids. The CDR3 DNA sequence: TGTGCCATCAGTGAGTCGGGGGGAACTAATGAAAAACTGTTTTTT. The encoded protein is CAISESGGTNEKLFF.

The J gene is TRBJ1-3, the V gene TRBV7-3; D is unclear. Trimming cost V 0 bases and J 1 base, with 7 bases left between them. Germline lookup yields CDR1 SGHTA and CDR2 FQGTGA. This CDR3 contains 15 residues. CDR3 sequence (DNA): TGTGCCAGCAGCTTAACGTCGAGTTCTGGAAACACCATATATTTT. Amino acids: CASSLTSSSGNTIYF.

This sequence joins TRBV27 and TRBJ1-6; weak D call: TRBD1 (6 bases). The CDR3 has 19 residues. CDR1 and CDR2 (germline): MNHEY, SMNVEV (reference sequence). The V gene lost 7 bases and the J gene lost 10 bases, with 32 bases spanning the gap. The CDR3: CASTFGGPRTASLGSPLHF. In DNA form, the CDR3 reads TGTGCCAGCACATTCGGGGGGCCCAGGACAGCCAGTCTAGGCTCACCCCTCCACTTT.

CDR3 nucleotides: TGTGCCAGCAGCTACTACCGGGGGGGAATATATAGCAATCAGCCCCAGCATTTT. Residues: CASSYYRGGIYSNQPQHF. J is TRBJ1-5 and V is TRBV28; weak D call: TRBD1 (5 bases). Germline values: CDR1 MDHEN, CDR2 SYDVKM. The CDR3 is 18 residues long. Trimming took off 6 bases at V and 0 bases at J, with 21 bases between the two ends.

CDR3 in amino acids: CASSQVGGSLSGGYTF. The CDR3 nucleotides read TGCGCCAGCAGCCAAGTTGGAGGTTCTTTGTCGGGAGGCTACACCTTC. The chain uses TRBV4-1 and TRBJ1-2; D not resolved. This CDR3 is built from 16 residues. The V gene lost 1 base and the J gene lost 8 bases, with 20 bases spanning the gap. Germline assignment: CDR1 MGHRA and CDR2 YSYEKL.

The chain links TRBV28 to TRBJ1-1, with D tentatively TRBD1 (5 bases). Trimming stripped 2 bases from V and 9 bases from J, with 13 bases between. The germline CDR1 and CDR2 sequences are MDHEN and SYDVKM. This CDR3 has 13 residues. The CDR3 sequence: CASSLGLGGKAFF. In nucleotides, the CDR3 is TGTGCCAGCAGTTTAGGGTTGGGGGGAAAAGCTTTCTTT. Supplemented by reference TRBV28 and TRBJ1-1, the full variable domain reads DVKVTQSSRYLVKRTGEKVFLECVQDMDHENMFWYRQDPGLGLRLIYFSYDVKMKEKGDIPEGYSVSREKKERFSLILESASTNQTSMYLCASSLGLGGKAFFGQGTRLTVV.

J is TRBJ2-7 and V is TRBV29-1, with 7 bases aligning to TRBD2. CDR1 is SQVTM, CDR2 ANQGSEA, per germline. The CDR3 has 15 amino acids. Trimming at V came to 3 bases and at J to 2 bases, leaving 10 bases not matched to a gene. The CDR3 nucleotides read TGCAGCGTTGAGGGGCTTAGCGGGCTAGCCTACGAGCAGTACTTC. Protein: CSVEGLSGLAYEQYF.

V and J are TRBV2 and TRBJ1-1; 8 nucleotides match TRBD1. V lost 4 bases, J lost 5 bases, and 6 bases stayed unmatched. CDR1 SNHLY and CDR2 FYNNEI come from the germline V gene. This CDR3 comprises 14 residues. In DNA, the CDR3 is TGTGCCAGCAGTGTACTGGACAGGGAGACTGAAGCTTTCTTT. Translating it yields CASSVLDRETEAFF.

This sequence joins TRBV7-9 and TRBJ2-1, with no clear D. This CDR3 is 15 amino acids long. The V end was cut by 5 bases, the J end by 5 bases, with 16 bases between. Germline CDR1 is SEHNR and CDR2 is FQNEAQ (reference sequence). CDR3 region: CASSARHERHNEQFF. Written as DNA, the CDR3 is TGTGCCAGCAGCGCCCGACACGAAAGACACAATGAGCAGTTCTTC.

The CDR3: CASSLGGTGAYSATEAFF. For the CDR3, the DNA is TGTGCCAGCAGCTTGGGCGGGACAGGGGCCTATTCGGCCACTGAAGCTTTCTTT. This chain links TRBV5-4 with TRBJ1-1; TRBD1 matches at 10 bases. The germline V gene has CDR1 SGHNT and CDR2 YYREEE (reference sequence). The ends lost 0 bases at V and 4 bases at J; junction bases unmatched: 12. The CDR3 length is 18 residues.

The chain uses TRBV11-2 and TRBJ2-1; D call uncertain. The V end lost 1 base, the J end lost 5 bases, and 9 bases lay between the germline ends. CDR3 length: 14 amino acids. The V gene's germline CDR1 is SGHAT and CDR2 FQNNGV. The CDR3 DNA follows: TGTGCCAGCAGCTTAGGATCAGTTAACAATGAGCAGTTCTTC. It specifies CASSLGSVNNEQFF.

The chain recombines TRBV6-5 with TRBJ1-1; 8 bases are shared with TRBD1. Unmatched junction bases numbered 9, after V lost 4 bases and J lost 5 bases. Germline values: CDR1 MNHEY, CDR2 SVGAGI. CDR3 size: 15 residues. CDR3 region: CASSWAGGSSTEAFF. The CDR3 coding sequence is TGTGCCAGCAGTTGGGCAGGGGGCAGTAGTACTGAAGCTTTCTTT.

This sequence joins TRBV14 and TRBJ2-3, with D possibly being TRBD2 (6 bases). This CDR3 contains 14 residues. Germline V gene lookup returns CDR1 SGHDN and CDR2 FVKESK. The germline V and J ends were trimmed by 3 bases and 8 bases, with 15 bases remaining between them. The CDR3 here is CASSQEGSWGTQYF. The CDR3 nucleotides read TGTGCCAGCAGCCAGGAGGGGTCATGGGGTACGCAGTATTTT.

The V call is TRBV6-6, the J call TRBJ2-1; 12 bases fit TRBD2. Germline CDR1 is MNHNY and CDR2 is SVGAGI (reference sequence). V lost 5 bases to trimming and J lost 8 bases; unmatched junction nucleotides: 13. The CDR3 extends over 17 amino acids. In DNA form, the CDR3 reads TGTGCCAGCAGTCGGCGACTAGCGGGGGTTAAAAGAGATGAGCAGTTCTTC. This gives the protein CASSRRLAGVKRDEQFF.